This T cell receptor (beta chain) was captured by sequencing in a study of control samples from healthy donors and cancer patients. The data were produced by immunoSEQ multiplex PCR, yet TCRdb's version contains in-frame clones alone and is incomplete. The sample lists about 100,000 clones, 80% to 90% occurring once. This CDR3 has 13 amino acids. The V end lost 3 bases, the J end lost 7 bases, and 12 bases lay between the germline ends. This receptor was obtained from a man younger than 45 in good health. The sequencing input was blood. V and J are TRBV12-3 or TRBV12-4 and TRBJ1-2, with D unclear. In DNA, the CDR3 is TGTGCCAGCAGTTTTTTTGGTGTTGTTGGCTACACCTTC. Translated: CASSFFGVVGYTF.